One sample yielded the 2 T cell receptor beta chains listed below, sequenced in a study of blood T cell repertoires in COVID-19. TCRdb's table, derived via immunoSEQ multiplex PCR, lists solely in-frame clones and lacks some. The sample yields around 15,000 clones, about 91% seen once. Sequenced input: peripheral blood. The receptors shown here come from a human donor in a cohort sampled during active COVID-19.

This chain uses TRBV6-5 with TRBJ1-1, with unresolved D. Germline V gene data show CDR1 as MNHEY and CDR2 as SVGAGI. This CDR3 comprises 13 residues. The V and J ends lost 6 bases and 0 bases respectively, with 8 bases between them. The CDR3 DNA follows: TGTGCCAGCAGGGGCCCTCTGAACACTGAAGCTTTCTTT. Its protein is CASRGPLNTEAFF.

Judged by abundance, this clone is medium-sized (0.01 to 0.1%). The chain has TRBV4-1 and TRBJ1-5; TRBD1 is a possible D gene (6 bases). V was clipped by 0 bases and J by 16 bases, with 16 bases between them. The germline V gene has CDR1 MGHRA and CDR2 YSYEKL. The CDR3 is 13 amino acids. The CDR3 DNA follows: TGCGCCAGCAGCCAAGATTGGGCAGGGACAAAACATTTT. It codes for CASSQDWAGTKHF.